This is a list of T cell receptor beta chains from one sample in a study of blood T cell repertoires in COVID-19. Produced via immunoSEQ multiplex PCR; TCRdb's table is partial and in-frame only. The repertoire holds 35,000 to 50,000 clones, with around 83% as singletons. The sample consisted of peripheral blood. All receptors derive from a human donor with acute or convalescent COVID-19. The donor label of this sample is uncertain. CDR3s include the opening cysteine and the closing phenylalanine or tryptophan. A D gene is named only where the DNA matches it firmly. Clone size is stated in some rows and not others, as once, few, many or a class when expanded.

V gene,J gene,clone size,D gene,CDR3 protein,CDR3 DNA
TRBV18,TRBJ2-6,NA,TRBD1,CASSRTATGVSGANVLTF,TGTGCCAGCTCACGAACGGCCACAGGGGTCTCTGGGGCCAACGTCCTGACTTTC
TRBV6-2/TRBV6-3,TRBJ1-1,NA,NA,CASSLPQGWNTEAFF,TGTGCCAGCAGTTTGCCTCAGGGATGGAACACTGAAGCTTTCTTT
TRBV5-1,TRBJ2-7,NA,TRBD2,CASSRGGLAGLYEQYF,TGCGCCAGCAGCCGCGGGGGACTAGCGGGACTCTACGAGCAGTACTTC
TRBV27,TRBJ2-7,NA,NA,CASTQWGGAYEQYF,TGTGCCAGCACCCAGTGGGGGGGCGCGTACGAGCAGTACTTC
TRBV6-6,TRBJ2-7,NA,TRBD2,CASSPSGMYEQYF,TGTGCCAGCAGCCCCAGCGGGATGTACGAGCAGTACTTC
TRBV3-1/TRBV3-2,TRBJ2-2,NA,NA,CASSQDTGYTGELFF,TGTGCCAGCAGCCAAGATACCGGTTACACCGGGGAGCTGTTTTTT
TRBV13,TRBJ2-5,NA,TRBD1,CASSSGTGGVGTQYF,TGTGCCAGCAGTTCCGGGACAGGGGGCGTTGGGACCCAGTACTTC
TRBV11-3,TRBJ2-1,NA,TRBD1,CASSLEGQGARYEQFF,TGTGCCAGCAGCTTAGAAGGGCAGGGGGCACGGTATGAGCAGTTCTTC
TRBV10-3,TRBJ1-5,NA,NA,CAISLQGQPQHF,TGTGCCATCAGCCTCCAGGGGCAGCCCCAGCATTTT
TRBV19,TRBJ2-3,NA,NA,CASSIGGTDTQYF,TGTGCCAGTAGTATAGGAGGAACAGATACGCAGTATTTT
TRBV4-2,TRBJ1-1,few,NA,CASSQEQVNTEAFF,TGTGCCAGCAGCCAAGAACAGGTGAACACTGAAGCTTTCTTT
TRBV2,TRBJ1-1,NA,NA,CASMGHPNTEAFF,TGTGCCAGCATGGGACACCCGAACACTGAAGCTTTCTTT
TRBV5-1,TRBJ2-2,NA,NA,CASSFWQVFRDNMGTGELFF,TGCGCCAGCAGCTTTTGGCAGGTGTTCCGGGATAATATGGGCACCGGGGAGCTGTTTTTT
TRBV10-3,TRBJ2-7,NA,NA,CAISEGRGDEQYF,TGTGCCATCAGTGAGGGCAGGGGCGACGAGCAGTACTTC
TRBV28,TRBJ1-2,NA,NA,CASSLGQGGYGYTF,TGTGCCAGCAGTTTAGGTCAGGGAGGCTATGGCTACACCTTC
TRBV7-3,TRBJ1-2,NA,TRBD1,CASSPKGQGRDGYTF,TGTGCCAGCAGCCCCAAGGGACAGGGGAGAGATGGCTACACCTTC
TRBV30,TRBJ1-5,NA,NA,CAWSVGSATGQPQHF,TGTGCCTGGAGTGTTGGATCCGCCACAGGTCAGCCCCAGCATTTT
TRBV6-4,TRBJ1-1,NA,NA,CASSATVRTEAFF,TGTGCCAGCAGTGCGACAGTAAGGACTGAAGCTTTCTTT
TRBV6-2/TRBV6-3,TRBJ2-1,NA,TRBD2,CASSYSGLAGGSYNEQFF,TGTGCCAGCAGTTACTCAGGCCTAGCGGGGGGTTCCTACAATGAGCAGTTCTTC
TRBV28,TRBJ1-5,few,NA,CASSLTTGHQPQHF,TGTGCCAGCAGTTTAACCACAGGGCATCAGCCCCAGCATTTT
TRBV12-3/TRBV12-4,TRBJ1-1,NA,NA,CASRSSGTEAFF,TGTGCCAGCAGGTCTTCGGGAACTGAAGCTTTCTTT
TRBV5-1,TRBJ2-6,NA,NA,CASSSESAGANVLTF,TGCGCCAGCAGCTCCGAGTCGGCTGGGGCCAACGTCCTGACTTTC
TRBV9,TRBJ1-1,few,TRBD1,CASSARTGVTEAFF,TGTGCCAGCAGCGCCCGAACAGGGGTCACTGAAGCTTTCTTT
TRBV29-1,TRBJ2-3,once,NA,CSVGHTDTQYF,TGCAGCGTTGGACACACAGATACGCAGTATTTT
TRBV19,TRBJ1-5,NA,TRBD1,CASSMIPVDRDRQHF,TGTGCCAGTAGTATGATTCCGGTTGATAGGGACAGGCAGCATTTT
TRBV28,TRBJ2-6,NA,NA,CASSFSAGANVLTF,TGTGCCAGCAGTTTCTCGGCTGGGGCCAACGTCCTGACTTTC
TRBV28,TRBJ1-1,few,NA,CASSLPGTGAFF,TGTGCCAGCAGTTTACCCGGGACTGGAGCTTTCTTT
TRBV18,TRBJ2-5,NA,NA,CASSPPGGRETQYF,TGTGCCAGCTCACCACCCGGGGGTAGGGAGACCCAGTACTTC
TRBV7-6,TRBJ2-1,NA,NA,CASSKQAEPSYNEQFF,TGTGCCAGCAGCAAACAAGCGGAGCCCTCCTACAATGAGCAGTTCTTC
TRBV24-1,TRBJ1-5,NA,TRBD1,CATSDRDRGGGQPQHF,TGTGCCACCAGTGATCGGGACAGGGGGGGAGGTCAGCCCCAGCATTTT
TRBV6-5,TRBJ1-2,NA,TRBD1,CASRGQGAREGYTF,TGTGCCAGCAGGGGACAGGGGGCGAGGGAGGGCTACACCTTC
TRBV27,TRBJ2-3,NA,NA,CASSSPLSEGTDTQYF,TGTGCCAGCAGCTCCCCGCTTAGCGAGGGCACAGATACGCAGTATTTT
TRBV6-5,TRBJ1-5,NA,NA,CASSLEGRTNQPQHF,TGTGCCAGTAGTTTGGAGGGTAGGACAAATCAGCCCCAGCATTTT
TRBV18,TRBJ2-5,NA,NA,CASSPAGGETQYF,TGTGCCAGCTCACCAGCAGGAGGGGAGACCCAGTACTTC
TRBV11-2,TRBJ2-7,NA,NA,CASTQTDSYEQYF,TGTGCCAGCACCCAGACAGACTCCTACGAGCAGTACTTC
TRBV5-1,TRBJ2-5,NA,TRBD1,CASSFGTGGETQYF,TGCGCCAGCAGCTTTGGGACAGGAGGGGAGACCCAGTACTTC
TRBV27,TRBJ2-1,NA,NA,CASSLIPRYDNEQFF,TGTGCCAGCAGTTTAATTCCGCGGTACGACAATGAGCAGTTCTTC
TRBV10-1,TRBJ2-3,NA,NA,CASSEPALGTDTQYF,TGCGCCAGCAGTGAACCCGCACTGGGCACAGATACGCAGTATTTT
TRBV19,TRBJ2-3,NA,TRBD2,CATRLAGDTQYF,TGTGCCACAAGACTAGCGGGTGATACGCAGTATTTT
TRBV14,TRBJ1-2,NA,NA,CASSAQGYGYTF,TGTGCCAGCAGCGCGCAGGGATATGGCTACACCTTC
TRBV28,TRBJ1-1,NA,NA,CASSPPEVSSQNTEAFF,TGTGCCAGCAGTCCACCGGAGGTGAGTTCCCAGAACACTGAAGCTTTCTTT
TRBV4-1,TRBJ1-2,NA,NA,CASSQGPFSNYGYTF,TGCGCCAGCAGCCAAGGTCCGTTTTCTAACTATGGCTACACCTTC
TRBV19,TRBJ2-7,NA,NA,CASSSDRTRRVQYF,TGTGCCAGTAGCAGCGACAGGACTCGTAGAGTGCAGTACTTC
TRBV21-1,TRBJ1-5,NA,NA,CASRIYKRRQGHQPQHF,TGTGCCAGCAGAATCTATAAACGGAGACAGGGTCATCAGCCCCAGCATTTT
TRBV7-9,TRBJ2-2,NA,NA,CASSFGGTGELFF,TGTGCCAGCAGCTTCGGAGGAACCGGGGAGCTGTTTTTT
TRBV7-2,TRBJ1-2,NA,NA,CASSLERSGYTF,TGTGCCAGCAGCTTAGAGAGGAGTGGCTACACCTTC
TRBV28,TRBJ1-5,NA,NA,CASSHTGNQPQHF,TGTGCCAGCAGCCACACAGGGAATCAGCCCCAGCATTTT
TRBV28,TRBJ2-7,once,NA,CASSFQDRPKYF,TGTGCCAGCAGTTTCCAAGACAGGCCCAAGTACTTC
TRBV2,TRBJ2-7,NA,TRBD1,CASSVKDRYYEQYF,TGTGCCAGCAGTGTAAAGGACAGGTACTACGAGCAGTACTTC
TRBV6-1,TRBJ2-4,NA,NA,CASSGVGAELAKNIQYF,TGTGCCAGCAGTGGGGTGGGGGCGGAACTAGCCAAAAACATTCAGTACTTC
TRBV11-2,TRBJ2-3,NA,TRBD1,CASSPQGADTDTQYF,TGTGCCAGCAGCCCACAGGGGGCGGACACAGATACGCAGTATTTT
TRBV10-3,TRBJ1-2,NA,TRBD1,CAISESVRQGDYGYTF,TGTGCCATCAGTGAGTCAGTCCGACAGGGGGACTATGGCTACACCTTC
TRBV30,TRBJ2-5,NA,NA,CAWSVRQETQYF,TGTGCCTGGAGTGTGCGGCAAGAGACCCAGTACTTC
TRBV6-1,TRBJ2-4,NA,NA,CASSERVRRLELAKNIQYF,TGTGCCAGCAGTGAAAGGGTGAGGAGACTAGAACTAGCCAAAAACATTCAGTACTTC